This T cell receptor (beta chain) was identified during a study of CD8+ T cells in alopecia areata (dated by TCRdb to between 2017 and 2018). Study-wide context: To study T cell clonal expansion in alopecia areata, the researchers applied high-throughput TCRbeta sequencing to both the C3H/HeJ mouse model and human patients. On the human side, TCRbeta sequencing was run on scalp tissue and on sorted CD4+ and CD8+ peripheral blood T cells from healthy controls and from alopecia areata patients with either patchy or totalis/universalis disease. Clonality in the scalp was compared among normal scalp (n=4), patchy alopecia areata scalp (n=8), and alopecia totalis/universalis scalp (n=8). RNA was obtained with the PAXgene miRNA kit for fixed scalp, the miRNeasy kit for PBMCs, and the RNeasy kit for mouse skin. immunoSEQ multiplex PCR using 35 Vbeta forward primers and 13 Jbeta reverse primers was used to amplify TCRbeta CDR3 regions. Here is what the overall study found, with its caveats: Higher clonality and more expanded CD8+ clones were observed in lesional scalp than in normal scalp, particularly in alopecia totalis/universalis, a finding suggestive of antigenic drive. Compared with mice, TCR sequences shared between patients were less clear, possibly partly because of HLA diversity across the patient population. Unlike mouse skin, which is dominated by gammadelta T cells, normal human skin has resident alphabeta T cells that are also sequenced, and this complicates analysis of the scalp TCR repertoire.

Library preparation used the immunoSEQ multiplex PCR assay. To provide template for TCR sequencing, every sample had RNA extracted and reverse transcribed into cDNA. SuperScript III was used for first-strand cDNA synthesis, primed with a 2:1 mix of oligo-dT and random hexamers. Amplification bias was assessed with a synthetic immune receptor repertoire, and residual bias was removed computationally. The source study handled its data this way. After raw reads were preprocessed to remove errors, the CDR3 was defined following IMGT conventions as running from the conserved cysteine to phenylalanine. Clonality was calculated as 1 minus Shannon entropy normalized by log2 of the number of productive unique TCRs. Whether each scalp clone was CD4 or CD8 was inferred by checking scalp TCRbeta sequences against the CD4 and CD8 repertoires from sorted blood. Sourced from immuneACCESS, this table was stored by TCRdb with only in-frame sequences that have V and J called. A share of the clones is absent; for the studies checked, an unresolved V gene accounts for under half, and the remainder has no known explanation. The V and J calls and clone size come from that table; D and trimming were worked out from the DNA. The sample table records 140,000 to 150,000 clones; 62% of these occur just once. The ten largest clones take up 36% of the sample.

Remarks on this clone: The specificity of this receptor is unknown. No base quality values were provided; no much bigger clone lies one nucleotide off.

After PBMCs were isolated by density centrifugation and stained for CD3, CD4 and CD8, a FACSAria was used to sort CD4+ and CD8+ T cells. Unaffected controls provided scalp biopsies and blood samples. V is clipped by 5 bases and J by 2 bases, and the sequence between their germline boundaries is 9 bases long. For CDR1 and CDR2, the germline V gene (reference sequence) lists SEHNR and FQNEAQ. The CDR3 contains 13 residues, cysteine and phenylalanine counted. Of all the DNA, just the CDR3 is kept, 39 bases in frame from base 1. The sample taken for sequencing was CD8+ T cells sorted from blood. The rearranged segments are TRBV7-9 and TRBJ2-5; perhaps TRBD2 is the D gene, with 5 bases matching. The sequence came from a human donor in good health. The CDR3 protein: CASSAGLQETQYF. The nucleotide sequence reads TGTGCCAGCAGCGCCGGACTTCAAGAGACCCAGTACTTC.